Shown below are 22 T cell receptor beta chains from a single sample sequenced in a study of post-analysis software for immune sequencing data. Their antigens are not known. Study observations and caveats: Compared with controls, patients had more of about 5 TRBV segments, including TRBV5-6, TRBV5-1 and TRBV20-1.

Built from TCR beta cDNA, the libraries had unique molecular identifiers in them. TCRdb processed the PCR reads anew with MiXCR; each CDR3 protein has one entry. The sample consists of over 700,000 distinct CDR3 sequences, just under 30% of them appearing once. Sequenced material: blood. These receptors were collected from a girl aged 5-17 years with multiple sclerosis.

Concerning this clonotype itself: This sequence may be a read error, since a much larger clone differs from it by one base. This rearrangement joins TRBV29-1 to TRBJ2-3, with a tentative D call TRBD1 (7 bases). The V end was cut by 7 bases, the J end by 4 bases, with 21 bases between. The germline CDR1 and CDR2 sequences are SQVTM and ANQGSEA. The CDR3 sequence is 15 residues long. CDR3 nucleotides: TGCAGCGCAGCACGGGGAGGCAGGGGGTCAGATACGCAGTATTTT. Encoded protein: CSAARGGRGSDTQYF.

The V call is TRBV20-1, the J call TRBJ2-1, with 11 positions matching TRBD2. V lost 0 bases to trimming and J lost 7 bases; unmatched junction nucleotides: 5. The CDR3 has 15 residues. Germline CDR1 reads DFQATT; CDR2 reads SNEGSKA (reference sequence). CDR3 sequence: CSARDQASGRNEQFF. Written as DNA, the CDR3 is TGCAGTGCTAGAGATCAGGCTAGCGGGAGGAATGAGCAGTTCTTC.

This chain links TRBV20-1 with TRBJ1-2, with D possibly matching TRBD1 (5 bases). CDR3 size: 14 residues. Germline-derived CDR1 and CDR2 are DFQATT and SNEGSKA (reference sequence). The CDR3, as DNA: TGCGGTATGAACCGGGCCGGGGGGAACTATGGCTACACCTTC. The encoded protein is CGMNRAGGNYGYTF.

A remark on this clonotype: A read error is the likely source, as a far larger clone sits one nucleotide away. This sequence joins TRBV12-3 or TRBV12-4 and TRBJ2-3; 8 nucleotides agree with TRBD2. The CDR3 totals 12 residues. In nucleotides, the CDR3 is TGTGCCAGCAGTCGGGGGGGAGATATGCAGTATTTT. This translates into CASSRGGDMQYF.

This clonotype was seen only a few times. The CDR3 sequence: CASSFITGANVLTF. The CDR3 region has the DNA TGTGCCAGCAGTTTCATCACAGGGGCCAACGTCCTGACTTTC. J is TRBJ2-6 and V is TRBV28; D gene unclear. The CDR3 has 14 residues. Per germline, CDR1 MDHEN and CDR2 SYDVKM. V gave up 3 bases and J gave up 4 bases, with 7 bases separating them. The full variable domain, with the rest looked up from reference TRBV28 and TRBJ2-6, is DVKVTQSSRYLVKRTGEKVFLECVQDMDHENMFWYRQDPGLGLRLIYFSYDVKMKEKGDIPEGYSVSREKKERFSLILESASTNQTSMYLCASSFITGANVLTFGAGSRLTVL.

The chain joins TRBV5-1 to TRBJ1-1; D might be TRBD1 (6 bases). V lost 4 bases and J lost 1, with 17 bases in between. The germline gives CDR1 SGHRS, CDR2 YFSETQ. This CDR3 has 16 amino acids. The CDR3 loop reads CASSDSGAGANTEAFF. The DNA of the CDR3 is TGCGCCAGCAGCGACTCAGGGGCCGGTGCGAACACTGAAGCTTTCTTT.

At least ten counts were recorded for this clonotype. The V and J genes are TRBV9 and TRBJ2-6, with no clear D. CDR3 length: 14 residues. The V end lost 0 bases, the J end lost 1 base, and 2 bases lay between the germline ends. Germline loops: CDR1 SGDLS, CDR2 YYNGEE. The CDR3: CASSVDSGANVLTF. CDR3 coding DNA: TGTGCCAGCAGCGTAGATTCTGGGGCCAACGTCCTGACTTTC.

J is TRBJ2-3 and V is TRBV6-6, with 11 bases matching TRBD2. The germline V gene encodes CDR1 MNHNY and CDR2 SVGAGI (reference sequence). V lost 2 bases, J lost 2 bases, and 3 bases stayed unmatched. This CDR3 contains 16 residues. DNA of the CDR3: TGTGCCAGCAGTTACCCGGGACTAGCGGCCACAGATACGCAGTATTTT. This encodes CASSYPGLAATDTQYF.

V is TRBV15 and J is TRBJ2-1, with 9 bases identical to TRBD2. Germline CDR1 LNHNV, CDR2 YYDKDF (reference sequence). The CDR3 contains 17 residues. The V and J ends lost 5 bases and 2 bases, in that order; junction bases with no gene match: 10. CDR3 DNA: TGTGCCACCAGCCCCCGGTTAGCGGGAGCCGCCTACAATGAGCAGTTCTTC. Its protein is CATSPRLAGAAYNEQFF.

This clonotype was seen more than once but under ten times. The CDR3 DNA follows: TGTGCCAGCACCCAGGGTGGGCCCCAGCATTTT. Protein: CASTQGGPQHF. This chain connects TRBV12-3 or TRBV12-4 to TRBJ1-5; D is perhaps TRBD1 (5 bases). The CDR3 sequence is 11 residues long. Trimming left V 7 bases short and J 9 bases short, with 10 bases between.

For this clonotype: Just one base apart from a much larger clone, this may be a read error. The chain is built from TRBV20-1 and TRBJ1-4, with D possibly TRBD1 on 6 matching bases. The CDR3 runs 13 residues. Trimming left V 4 bases short and J 6 bases short, with 12 bases between. Germline loops: CDR1 DFQATT, CDR2 SNEGSKA (reference sequence). CDR3 sequence: CSAKRQADEKLFF. The CDR3, as DNA: TGCAGTGCTAAAAGACAGGCCGATGAAAAACTGTTTTTT.

V and J are TRBV29-1 and TRBJ2-3; 7 bases agree with TRBD1. This CDR3 is built from 16 residues. Germline assignment: CDR1 SQVTM and CDR2 ANQGSEA. With 4 bases clipped from V and 4 bases from J, the junction kept 14 bases outside the gene matches. The CDR3 spells CSVAGTAFFRADTQYF. CDR3 nucleotides: TGCAGCGTTGCCGGGACAGCATTCTTTCGGGCAGATACGCAGTATTTT.

The rearrangement links TRBV29-1 to TRBJ1-1; 8 nucleotides line up with TRBD1. The germline CDR1 and CDR2 sequences are SQVTM and ANQGSEA. The CDR3 covers 14 residues. The V gene end was trimmed by 8 bases and the J gene end by 6 bases; junction bases not matched to a gene: 14. The CDR3 sequence is CSTHGAGGKAEAFF. CDR3 in DNA: TGCAGCACCCATGGGGCAGGGGGCAAGGCTGAAGCTTTCTTT.

The chain has TRBV7-2 and TRBJ2-3, with a tentative D call TRBD1 (5 bases). Germline CDR1 is SGHTA and CDR2 is FQGNSA. V shed 2 bases and J shed 3 bases, with 12 bases lying between them. The CDR3 runs 15 residues. The CDR3 coding sequence is TGTGCCAGCAGCTTACAGGGCTTTAGGACAGATACGCAGTATTTT. Translation gives CASSLQGFRTDTQYF.

This clonotype was detected only a few times. The V and J genes are TRBV12-3 or TRBV12-4 and TRBJ2-1; D is perhaps TRBD2 (5 bases). The CDR3 totals 13 residues. The V gene lost 8 bases and the J gene lost 14 bases, with 22 bases spanning the gap. CDR3 sequence reads: CASSPTSGPREFF. CDR3 DNA: TGTGCCAGCTCCCCCACTTCCGGGCCGAGGGAGTTCTTC.

This rearrangement joins TRBV7-2 to TRBJ2-3; possible D gene TRBD2, 6 bases. Trimming removed 1 base from V and 2 bases from J, with 16 bases in between. Looked up from germline, CDR1 is SGHTA and CDR2 is FQGNSA. The CDR3 totals 17 residues. The CDR3 sequence is CASSLEGRRLDTDTQYF. CDR3 DNA: TGTGCCAGCAGCTTAGAGGGGAGGAGGCTTGACACAGATACGCAGTATTTT.

This rearrangement joins TRBV11-2 to TRBJ2-2; 10 bases line up with TRBD2. The CDR3 is 19 amino acids. The germline CDR1 and CDR2 sequences are SGHAT and FQNNGV. V lost 3 bases, J lost 2 bases, and 12 bases stayed unmatched. The CDR3 nucleotides are TGTGCCAGCAGCTTCTCAGGACTAGCGGCCACACGTAACACCGGGGAGCTGTTTTTT. It encodes CASSFSGLAATRNTGELFF.

The rearrangement uses TRBV5-1 and TRBJ1-1; 8 nucleotides match TRBD1. J gave up 4 bases and V 3 bases, and 5 bases lay outside the gene matches. Germline V lookup: CDR1 SGHRS, CDR2 YFSETQ. The CDR3 extends over 14 amino acids. CDR3 region: CASSWRTGSTEAFF. The DNA of the CDR3 is TGCGCCAGCAGCTGGAGGACAGGGAGCACTGAAGCTTTCTTT.

This rearrangement joins TRBV20-1 to TRBJ2-5; the match to TRBD2 covers 9 bases. The J call is in doubt because the DNA end fits TRBJ2-7 better. The CDR3 contains 14 residues. The germline V gene encodes CDR1 DFQATT and CDR2 SNEGSKA (reference sequence). CDR3 bases: TGCAGTGCTGGACTGACTAGCGGAACCTACGAGCAGTACTTC. Amino acid sequence: CSAGLTSGTYEQYF.

The V gene is TRBV4-3, the J gene TRBJ1-4; no firm D call. Per germline, CDR1 LGHNA and CDR2 YSLEER. Trimming removed 4 bases at V and 1 base at J, with 10 bases between. The CDR3 sequence is 15 residues long. DNA of the CDR3: TGCGCCAGCAGCCGAAACATAAAAACTAATGAAAAACTGTTTTTT. Its translation is CASSRNIKTNEKLFF.

This clonotype was observed a handful of times. CDR3 DNA sequence: TGCAGCGTTGAGGGGACAGGCCGGACCGGGGAGCTGTTTTTT. It encodes CSVEGTGRTGELFF. The chain links TRBV29-1 to TRBJ2-2, with TRBD1 matching 8 bases. This CDR3 contains 14 residues. V gave up 3 bases and J gave up 5 bases; unmatched junction bases: 5. Germline V gives CDR1 SQVTM, CDR2 ANQGSEA.

The chain uses TRBV5-1 and TRBJ1-2; tentative D call: TRBD1 (5 bases). V dropped 4 bases and J dropped 12 bases, with 25 bases sitting between them. Germline-derived CDR1 and CDR2 are SGHRS and YFSETQ. The CDR3 covers 15 residues. The CDR3 protein is CASSPLRETAGLHTF. Written as DNA, the CDR3 is TGCGCCAGCAGCCCCCTAAGAGAGACAGCCGGTCTCCACACCTTC.